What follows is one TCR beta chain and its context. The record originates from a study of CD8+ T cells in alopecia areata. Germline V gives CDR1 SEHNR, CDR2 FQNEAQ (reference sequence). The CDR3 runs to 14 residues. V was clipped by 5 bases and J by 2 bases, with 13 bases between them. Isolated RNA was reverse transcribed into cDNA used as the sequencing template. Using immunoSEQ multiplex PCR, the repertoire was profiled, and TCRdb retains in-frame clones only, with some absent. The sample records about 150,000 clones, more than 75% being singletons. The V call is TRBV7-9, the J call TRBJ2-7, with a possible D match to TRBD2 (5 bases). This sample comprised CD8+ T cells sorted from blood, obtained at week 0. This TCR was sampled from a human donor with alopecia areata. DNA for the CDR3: TGTGCCAGCAGCCCCAGCAGCGGCCCCTACGAGCAGTACTTC. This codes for CASSPSSGPYEQYF.